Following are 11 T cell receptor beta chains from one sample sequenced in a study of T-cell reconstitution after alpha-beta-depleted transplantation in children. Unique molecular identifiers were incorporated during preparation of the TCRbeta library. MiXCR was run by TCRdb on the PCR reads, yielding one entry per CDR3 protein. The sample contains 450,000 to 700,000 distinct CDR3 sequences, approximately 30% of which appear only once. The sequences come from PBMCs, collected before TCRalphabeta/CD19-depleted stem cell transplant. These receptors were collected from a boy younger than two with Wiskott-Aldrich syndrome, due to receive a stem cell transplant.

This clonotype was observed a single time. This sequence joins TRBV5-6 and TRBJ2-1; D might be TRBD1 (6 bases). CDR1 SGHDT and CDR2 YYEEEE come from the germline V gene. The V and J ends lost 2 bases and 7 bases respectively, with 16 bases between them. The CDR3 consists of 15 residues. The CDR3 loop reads CASSFFRRGLNEQFF. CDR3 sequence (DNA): TGTGCCAGCAGCTTTTTCCGCAGGGGTTTAAATGAGCAGTTCTTC.

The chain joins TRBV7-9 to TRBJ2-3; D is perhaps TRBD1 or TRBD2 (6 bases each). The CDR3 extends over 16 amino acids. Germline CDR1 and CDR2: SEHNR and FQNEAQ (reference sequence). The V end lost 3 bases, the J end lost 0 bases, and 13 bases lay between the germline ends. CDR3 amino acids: CASSFLGGTSTDTQYF. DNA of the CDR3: TGTGCCAGCAGCTTTCTTGGCGGGACAAGCACAGATACGCAGTATTTT.

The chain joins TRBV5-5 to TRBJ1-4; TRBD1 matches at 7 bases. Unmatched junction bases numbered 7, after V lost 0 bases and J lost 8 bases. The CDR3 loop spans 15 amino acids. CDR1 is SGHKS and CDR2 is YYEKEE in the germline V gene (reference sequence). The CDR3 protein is CASSLGSRGSEKLFF. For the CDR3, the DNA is TGTGCCAGCAGCTTGGGCTCCAGGGGGAGCGAAAAACTGTTTTTT.

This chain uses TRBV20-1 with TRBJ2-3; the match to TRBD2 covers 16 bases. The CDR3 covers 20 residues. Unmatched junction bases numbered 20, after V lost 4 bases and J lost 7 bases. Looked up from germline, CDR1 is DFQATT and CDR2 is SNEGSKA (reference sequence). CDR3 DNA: TGCAGTGCTACGCCTCCCGGGACTAGCGGGAGGGCCTTCTATATTTATACGCAGTATTTT. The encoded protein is CSATPPGTSGRAFYIYTQYF.

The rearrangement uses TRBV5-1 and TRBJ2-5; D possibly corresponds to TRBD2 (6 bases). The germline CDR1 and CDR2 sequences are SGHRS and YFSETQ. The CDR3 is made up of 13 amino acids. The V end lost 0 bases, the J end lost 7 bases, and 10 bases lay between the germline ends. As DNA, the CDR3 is TGCGCCAGCAGCTTGGATGTCGGGGGGACCCAGTACTTC. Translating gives CASSLDVGGTQYF. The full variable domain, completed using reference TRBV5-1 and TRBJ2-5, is KAGVTQTPRYLIKTRGQQVTLSCSPISGHRSVSWYQQTPGQGLQFLFEYFSETQRNKGNFPGRFSGRQFSNSRSEMNVSTLELGDSALYLCASSLDVGGTQYFGPGTRLLVL.

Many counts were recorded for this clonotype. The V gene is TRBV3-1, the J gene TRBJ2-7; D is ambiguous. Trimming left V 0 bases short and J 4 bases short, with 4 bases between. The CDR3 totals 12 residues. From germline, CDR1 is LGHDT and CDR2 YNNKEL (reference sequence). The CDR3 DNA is TGTGCCAGCAGCCAAGACAGATACGAGCAGTACTTC. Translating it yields CASSQDRYEQYF.

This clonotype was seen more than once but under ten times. DNA for the CDR3: TGCGCCAGCAGCCAGACTAGCGGGACCCTGCAAGAGACCCAGTACTTC. Amino acids: CASSQTSGTLQETQYF. The rearrangement uses TRBV5-1 and TRBJ2-5, with 11 positions matching TRBD2. This CDR3 is built from 16 residues. Losses at the gene ends were 4 bases for V and 2 bases for J; bases not matched to a gene: 7. The V gene's germline CDR1 is SGHRS and CDR2 YFSETQ.

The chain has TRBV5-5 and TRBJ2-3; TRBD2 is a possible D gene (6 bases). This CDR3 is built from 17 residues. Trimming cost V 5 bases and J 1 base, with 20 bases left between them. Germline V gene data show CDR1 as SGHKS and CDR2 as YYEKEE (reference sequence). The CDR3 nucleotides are TGTGCCAGCAGTTTCAAACCTCTAGCGCCTCGCACAGATACGCAGTATTTT. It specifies CASSFKPLAPRTDTQYF.

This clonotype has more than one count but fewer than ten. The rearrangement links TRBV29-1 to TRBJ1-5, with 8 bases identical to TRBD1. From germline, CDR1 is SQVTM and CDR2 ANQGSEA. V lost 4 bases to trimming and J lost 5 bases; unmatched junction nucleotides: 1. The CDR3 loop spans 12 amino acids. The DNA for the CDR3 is TGCAGCGTTGTGACAGGGGATCAGCCCCAGCATTTT. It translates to CSVVTGDQPQHF.

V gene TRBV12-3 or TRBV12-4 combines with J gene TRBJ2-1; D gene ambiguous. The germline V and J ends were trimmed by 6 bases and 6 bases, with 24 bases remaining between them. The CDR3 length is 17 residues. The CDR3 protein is CASSPGFGKAAINEQFF. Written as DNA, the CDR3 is TGTGCCAGCAGCCCCGGTTTTGGCAAAGCCGCGATCAATGAGCAGTTCTTC.

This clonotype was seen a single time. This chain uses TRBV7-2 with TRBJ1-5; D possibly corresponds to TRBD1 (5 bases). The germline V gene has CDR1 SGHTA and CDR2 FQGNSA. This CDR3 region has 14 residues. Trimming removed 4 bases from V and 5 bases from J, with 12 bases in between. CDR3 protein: CASSWGGGDQPQHF. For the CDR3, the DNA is TGTGCCAGCAGCTGGGGCGGCGGAGATCAGCCCCAGCATTTT. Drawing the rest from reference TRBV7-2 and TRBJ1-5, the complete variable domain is GAGVSQSPSNKVTEKGKDVELRCDPISGHTALYWYRQSLGQGLEFLIYFQGNSAPDKSGLPSDRFSAERTGGSVSTLTIQRTQQEDSAVYLCASSWGGGDQPQHFGDGTRLSIL.